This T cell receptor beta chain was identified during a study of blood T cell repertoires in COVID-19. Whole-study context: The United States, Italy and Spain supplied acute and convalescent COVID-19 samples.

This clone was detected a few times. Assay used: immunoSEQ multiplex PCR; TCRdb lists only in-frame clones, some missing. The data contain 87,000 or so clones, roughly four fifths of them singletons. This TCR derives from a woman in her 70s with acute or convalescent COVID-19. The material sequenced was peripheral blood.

The CDR3 protein is CASSRAASGGIGELFF. CDR3 bases: TGTGCCAGCAGCCGGGCCGCTAGCGGGGGCATCGGGGAGCTGTTTTTT. The V call is TRBV7-9, the J call TRBJ2-2, with 10 bases matching TRBD2. The CDR3 is made up of 16 amino acids. V lost 5 bases, J lost 7 bases, and 10 bases stayed unmatched. Germline assignment: CDR1 SEHNR and CDR2 FQNEAQ (reference sequence).